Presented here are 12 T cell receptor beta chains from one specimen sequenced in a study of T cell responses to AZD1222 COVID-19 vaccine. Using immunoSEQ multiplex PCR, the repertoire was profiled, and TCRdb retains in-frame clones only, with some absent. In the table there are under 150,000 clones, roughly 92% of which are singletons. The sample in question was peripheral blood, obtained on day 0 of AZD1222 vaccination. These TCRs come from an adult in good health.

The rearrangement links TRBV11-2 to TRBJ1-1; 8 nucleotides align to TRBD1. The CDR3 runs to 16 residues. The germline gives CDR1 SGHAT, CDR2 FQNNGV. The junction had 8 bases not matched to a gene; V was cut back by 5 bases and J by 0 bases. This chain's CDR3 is CASSPGTGLMNTEAFF. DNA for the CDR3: TGTGCCAGCAGCCCCGGGACAGGACTTATGAACACTGAAGCTTTCTTT.

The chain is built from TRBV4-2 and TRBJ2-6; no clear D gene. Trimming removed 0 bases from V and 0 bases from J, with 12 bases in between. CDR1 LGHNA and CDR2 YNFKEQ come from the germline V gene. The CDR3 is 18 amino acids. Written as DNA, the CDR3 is TGTGCCAGCAGCCAAGACCCGACCATTAACTCTGGGGCCAACGTCCTGACTTTC. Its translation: CASSQDPTINSGANVLTF.

The CDR3 bases are TGTGCCAGCAGTTCCCTGGGCCTCGGAGAGACCCAGTACTTC. Encoded protein: CASSSLGLGETQYF. The rearrangement links TRBV27 to TRBJ2-5; no clear D. Between the trimmed V and J ends, which lost 4 bases and 4 bases, there was a span of 13 bases. From germline, CDR1 is MNHEY and CDR2 SMNVEV (reference sequence). This CDR3 contains 14 residues.

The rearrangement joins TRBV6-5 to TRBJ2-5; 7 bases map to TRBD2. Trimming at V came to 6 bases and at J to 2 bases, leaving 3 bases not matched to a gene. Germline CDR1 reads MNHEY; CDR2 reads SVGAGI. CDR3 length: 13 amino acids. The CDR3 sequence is CASRSSGQETQYF. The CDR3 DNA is TGTGCCAGCAGATCTAGCGGACAAGAGACCCAGTACTTC.

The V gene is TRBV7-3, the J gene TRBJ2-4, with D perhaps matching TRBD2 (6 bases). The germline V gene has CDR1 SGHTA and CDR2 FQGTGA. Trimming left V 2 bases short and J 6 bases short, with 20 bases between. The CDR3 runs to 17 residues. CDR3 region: CASSLVPASPGGNIQYF. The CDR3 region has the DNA TGTGCCAGCAGCTTAGTCCCGGCTTCGCCCGGGGGAAACATTCAGTACTTC.

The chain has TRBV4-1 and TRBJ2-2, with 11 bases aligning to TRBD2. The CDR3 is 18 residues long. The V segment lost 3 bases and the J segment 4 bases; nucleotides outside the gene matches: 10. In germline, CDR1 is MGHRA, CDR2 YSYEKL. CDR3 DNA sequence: TGCGCCAGCAGCCAGAGTAGCGGGGGGGTCGGTGGCACCGGGGAGCTGTTTTTT. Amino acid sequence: CASSQSSGGVGGTGELFF.

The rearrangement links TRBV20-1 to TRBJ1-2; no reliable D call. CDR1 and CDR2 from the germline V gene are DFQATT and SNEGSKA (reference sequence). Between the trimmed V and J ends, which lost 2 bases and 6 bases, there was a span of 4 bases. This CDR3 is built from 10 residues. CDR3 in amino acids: CSARWDGYTF. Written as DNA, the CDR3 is TGCAGTGCTAGATGGGATGGCTACACCTTC.

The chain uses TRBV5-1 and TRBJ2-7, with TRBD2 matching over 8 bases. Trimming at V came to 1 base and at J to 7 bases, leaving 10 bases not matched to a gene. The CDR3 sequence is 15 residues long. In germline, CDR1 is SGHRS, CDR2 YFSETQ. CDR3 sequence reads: CASSLRYGGRREQYF. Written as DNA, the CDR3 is TGCGCCAGCAGCTTGAGATATGGCGGGAGGCGGGAGCAGTACTTC.

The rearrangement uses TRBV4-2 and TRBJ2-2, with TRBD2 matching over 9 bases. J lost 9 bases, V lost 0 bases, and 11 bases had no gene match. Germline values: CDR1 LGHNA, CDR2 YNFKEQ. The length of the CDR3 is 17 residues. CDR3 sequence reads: CASSQEPPAGGMWELFF. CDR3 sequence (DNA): TGTGCCAGCAGCCAAGAACCCCCAGCGGGGGGCATGTGGGAGCTGTTTTTT.

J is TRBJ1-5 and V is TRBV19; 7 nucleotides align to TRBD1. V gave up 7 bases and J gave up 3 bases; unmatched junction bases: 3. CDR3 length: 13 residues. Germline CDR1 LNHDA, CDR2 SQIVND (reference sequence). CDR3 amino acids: CASTGTDNQPQHF. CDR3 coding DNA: TGTGCCAGTACCGGGACAGACAATCAGCCCCAGCATTTT.

The CDR3 loop is CASSSSQGYSDTEAFF. The DNA of the CDR3 is TGTGCCAGCAGCTCCTCCCAAGGGTATTCGGATACTGAAGCTTTCTTT. This sequence joins TRBV7-9 and TRBJ1-1; D gene ambiguous. Between the trimmed V and J ends, which lost 4 bases and 5 bases, there was a span of 20 bases. CDR1 is SEHNR and CDR2 is FQNEAQ in the germline V gene (reference sequence). The CDR3 extends over 16 amino acids.

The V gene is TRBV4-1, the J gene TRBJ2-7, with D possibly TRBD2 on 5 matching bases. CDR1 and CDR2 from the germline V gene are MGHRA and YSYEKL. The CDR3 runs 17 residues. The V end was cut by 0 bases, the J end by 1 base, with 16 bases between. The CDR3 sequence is CASSQDNLGLRSYEQYF. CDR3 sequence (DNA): TGCGCCAGCAGCCAAGATAATCTCGGACTGAGATCCTACGAGCAGTACTTC.